This T cell receptor (beta chain) comes out of a study of blood T cell repertoires in COVID-19. Adults between about 18 and 89 years of age took part from 20 to 25 US areas. This clone was detected only once. Study processing details: How many nucleated cells were present was estimated from reference gene primer amplification. TCRdb keeps only in-frame clones here, not all; method: immunoSEQ multiplex PCR. V and J calls and clone size are given by that table; D and trimming were obtained from the DNA. Seen here are under 400,000 clones, around nine tenths observed once, and the top ten hold 0.85% to 1.3%. The CDR3 is 13 residues long. Between the trimmed V and J ends, which lost 2 bases and 10 bases, there was a span of 13 bases. Looked up from germline, CDR1 is SGHRS and CDR2 is YFSETQ.

The V call is TRBV5-1, the J call TRBJ2-1; D gene ambiguous. The material sequenced was PBMCs or T cells enriched from blood (not recorded which). The TCR was taken from a woman aged 25 to 39 who had been exposed to COVID-19. CDR3 residues: CASSFDQAYEQFF. CDR3 sequence (DNA): TGCGCCAGCAGCTTTGACCAGGCCTACGAGCAGTTCTTC.